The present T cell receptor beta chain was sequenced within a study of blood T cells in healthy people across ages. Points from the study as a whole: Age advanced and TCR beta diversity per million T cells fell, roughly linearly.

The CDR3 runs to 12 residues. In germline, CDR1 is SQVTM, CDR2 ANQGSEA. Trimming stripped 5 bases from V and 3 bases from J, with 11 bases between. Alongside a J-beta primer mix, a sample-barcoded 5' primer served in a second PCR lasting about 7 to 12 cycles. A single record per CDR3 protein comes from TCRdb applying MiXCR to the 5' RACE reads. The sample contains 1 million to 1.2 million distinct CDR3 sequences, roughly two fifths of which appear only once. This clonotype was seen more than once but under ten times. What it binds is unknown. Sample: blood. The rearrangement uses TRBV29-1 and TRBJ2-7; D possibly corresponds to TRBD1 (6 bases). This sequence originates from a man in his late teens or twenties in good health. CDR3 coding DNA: TGCAGCGTTTCGAGCAGGGGCTACGAGCAGTACTTC. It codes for CSVSSRGYEQYF.